The table lists the clone carrying this T cell receptor (beta chain) with many counts. No antigen is known for it. Germline DNA was also extracted, with blood RNA taken from unsorted whole blood. Synthesis of TCR beta cDNA was carried out from approximately 470 ng total RNA with a constant-region primer. Investigators got TCR beta libraries out of three nested multiplex PCR rounds, done with slightly modified ARM-PCR. A C-beta reverse primer was combined with TRBV1-TRBV30 forward primers in the first two PCR rounds, and each round had about 10 cycles. TCRdb recomputed calls from the multiplex PCR reads with MiXCR, one row per CDR3 protein. Here the sample spans 150,000 to 200,000 distinct CDR3 sequences, around 60% being singletons. This specimen comes from a study of tumor-infiltrating lymphocytes in primary liver carcinoma. Across the whole study: Tumor lesions were T1-T3 N0M0 and spanned roughly 4.2 to 11 cm. Study-wide results and caveats: The study used bulk unsorted samples and so did not compare CD4+ and CD8+ repertoires.

The CDR3 length is 17 residues. Germline CDR1 and CDR2: MGHRA and YSYEKL. V shed 2 bases and J 5 bases; nucleotides not matched to a gene: 8. The chain recombines TRBV4-1 with TRBJ2-1; TRBD2 matches 11 bases. The source material was peripheral blood. The TCR sequence derives from a man in his forties or fifties with primary liver carcinoma and hepatitis B virus infection. CDR3 sequence: CASSQKSLAGGNNEQFF. The CDR3 DNA is TGCGCCAGCAGCCAAAAAAGTCTAGCGGGAGGTAACAATGAGCAGTTCTTC.